This section outlines one T cell receptor beta chain sequence together with its context. Antigen: not known. These data are taken from a study of shared clonotypes between healthy human individuals. As for the study in general: Per donor, three plates held CD4 naive cells, three held CD4 memory, two held CD8 naive and one held CD8 memory. Overall study findings and caveats: Non-shared clonotypes had lower generation probabilities than those shared by all four donors.

Using immunoSEQ multiplex PCR, the repertoire was profiled, and TCRdb retains in-frame clones only, with some absent. The table records about 600,000 clones, more than 95% of them present only once. The TCR originated in a woman aged 25 to 45 in good health. The sequenced sample was naive CD4+ T cells sorted from blood. Indicated subset: CD45RA+ positively selected.

The CDR3 DNA is TGTGCCAGCATTCTCTGGACAGGGGGCGAAGGCTATAACACTGAAGCTTTCTTT. It codes for CASILWTGGEGYNTEAFF. The chain employs TRBV5-5 and TRBJ1-1; TRBD1 matches 11 bases. J was trimmed by 2 bases and V by 6 bases; bases with no gene match: 15. This CDR3 comprises 18 residues. Germline CDR1 is SGHKS and CDR2 is YYEKEE (reference sequence).